Sequencing of this T cell receptor beta chain was carried out in a study of long-term antiretroviral therapy in people with HIV. Version v3.0 of the immunoSEQ assay was performed at survey level. Generated by immunoSEQ multiplex PCR, the TCRdb table keeps only in-frame clones and is missing some. Here the sample spans approximately 11,000 clones, about 80% being singletons. The germline V gene encodes CDR1 MNHEY and CDR2 SVGAGI. CDR3 length: 15 residues. With 6 bases removed from V and 0 bases from J, the gap between germline ends came to 12 bases. As to this clone: Its target is unknown.

Overall study results and limits: Clones with expansion before ART led the repertoire at all time points. Among HIV repertoires, CDR3 length ranges were narrower than those of controls.

This TCR was sampled from a young man with HIV. This chain uses TRBV6-5 with TRBJ1-5, with TRBD1 as a possible D gene (6 bases). This specimen consisted of unsorted PBMCs, obtained at the start of antiretroviral therapy, before treatment. The chain's CDR3 is CASSPGGGSNQPQHF. The CDR3, as DNA: TGTGCCAGCAGCCCCGGAGGGGGTAGCAATCAGCCCCAGCATTTT.